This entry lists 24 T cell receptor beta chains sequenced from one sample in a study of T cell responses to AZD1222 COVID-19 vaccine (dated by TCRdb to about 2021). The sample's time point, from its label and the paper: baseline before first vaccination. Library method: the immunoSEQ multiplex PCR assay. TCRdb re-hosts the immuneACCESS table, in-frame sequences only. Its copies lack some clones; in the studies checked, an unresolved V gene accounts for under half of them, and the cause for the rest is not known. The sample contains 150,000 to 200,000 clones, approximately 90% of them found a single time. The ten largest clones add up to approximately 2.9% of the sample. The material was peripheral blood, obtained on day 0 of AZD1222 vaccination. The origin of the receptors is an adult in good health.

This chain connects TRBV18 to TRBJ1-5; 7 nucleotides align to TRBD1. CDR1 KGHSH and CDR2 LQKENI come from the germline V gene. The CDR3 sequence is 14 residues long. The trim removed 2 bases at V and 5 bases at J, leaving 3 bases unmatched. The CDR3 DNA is TGTGCCAGCTCACCAGGGACAGTCGATCAGCCCCAGCATTTT. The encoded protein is CASSPGTVDQPQHF.

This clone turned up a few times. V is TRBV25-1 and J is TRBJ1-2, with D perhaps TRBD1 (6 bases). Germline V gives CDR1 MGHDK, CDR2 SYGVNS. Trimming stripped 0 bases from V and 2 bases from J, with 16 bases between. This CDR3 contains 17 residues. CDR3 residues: CASSEYNRAKGNYGYTF. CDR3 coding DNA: TGTGCCAGCAGTGAATACAACAGGGCTAAGGGGAACTATGGCTACACCTTC.

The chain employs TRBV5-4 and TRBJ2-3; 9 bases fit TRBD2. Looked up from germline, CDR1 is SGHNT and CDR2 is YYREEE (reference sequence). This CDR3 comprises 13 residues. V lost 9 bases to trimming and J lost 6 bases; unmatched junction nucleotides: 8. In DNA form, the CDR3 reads TGTGCCAATCAGCGGGGGGTCTCGGATACGCAGTATTTT. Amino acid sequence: CANQRGVSDTQYF.

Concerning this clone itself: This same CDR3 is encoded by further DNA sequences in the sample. The CDR3 protein is CASSPRPYPSYEQYF. The CDR3 nucleotides read TGTGCCAGCAGCCCCAGACCCTATCCCTCCTACGAGCAGTACTTC. V and J are TRBV7-2 and TRBJ2-7; D unresolved. The CDR3 is 15 residues long. CDR1 is SGHTA, CDR2 FQGNSA, per germline. Trimming removed 5 bases from V and 0 bases from J, with 14 bases in between.

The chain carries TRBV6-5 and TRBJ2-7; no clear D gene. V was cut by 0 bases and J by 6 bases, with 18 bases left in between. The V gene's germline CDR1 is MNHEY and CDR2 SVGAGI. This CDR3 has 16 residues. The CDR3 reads CASSYSIGPSSGEQYF. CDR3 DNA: TGTGCCAGCAGTTACTCGATTGGACCTAGTTCAGGCGAGCAGTACTTC.

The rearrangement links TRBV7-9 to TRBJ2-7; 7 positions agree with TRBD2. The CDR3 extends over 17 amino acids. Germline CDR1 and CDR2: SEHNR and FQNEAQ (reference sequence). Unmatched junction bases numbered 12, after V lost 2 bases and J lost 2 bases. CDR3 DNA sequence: TGTGCCAGCAGCTTATCGGATTGGGGGACTATCCCCTACGAGCAGTACTTC. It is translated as CASSLSDWGTIPYEQYF.

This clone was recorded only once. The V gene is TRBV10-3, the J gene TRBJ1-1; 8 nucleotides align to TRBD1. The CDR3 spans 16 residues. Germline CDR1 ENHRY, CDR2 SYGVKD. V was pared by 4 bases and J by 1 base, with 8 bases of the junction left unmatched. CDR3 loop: CAISGKSQGANTEAFF. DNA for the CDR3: TGTGCCATCAGTGGAAAGTCTCAGGGGGCGAACACTGAAGCTTTCTTT.

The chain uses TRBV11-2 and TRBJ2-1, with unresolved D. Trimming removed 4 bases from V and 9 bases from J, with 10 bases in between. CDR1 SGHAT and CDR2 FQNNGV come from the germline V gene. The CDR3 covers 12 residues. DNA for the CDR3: TGTGCCAGCAGCTCCATTAATGTTGAGCAGTTCTTC. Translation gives CASSSINVEQFF.

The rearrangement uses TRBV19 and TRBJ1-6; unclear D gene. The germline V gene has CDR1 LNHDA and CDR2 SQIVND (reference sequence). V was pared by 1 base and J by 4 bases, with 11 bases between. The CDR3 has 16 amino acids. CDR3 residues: CASSIAGPDYNSPLHF. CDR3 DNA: TGTGCCAGTAGTATAGCCGGACCGGATTATAATTCACCCCTCCACTTT.

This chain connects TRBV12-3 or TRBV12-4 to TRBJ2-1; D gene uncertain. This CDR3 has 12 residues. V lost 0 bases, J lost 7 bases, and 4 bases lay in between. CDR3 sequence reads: CASSLARNEQFF. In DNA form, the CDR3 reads TGTGCCAGCAGTTTAGCGCGTAATGAGCAGTTCTTC.

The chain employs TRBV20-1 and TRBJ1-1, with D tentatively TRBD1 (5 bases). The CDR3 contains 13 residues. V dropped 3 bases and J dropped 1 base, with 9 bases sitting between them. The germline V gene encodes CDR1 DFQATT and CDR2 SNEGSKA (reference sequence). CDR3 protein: CSASTDTNTEAFF. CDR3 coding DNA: TGCAGTGCTAGTACGGACACGAACACTGAAGCTTTCTTT.

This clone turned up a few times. The CDR3: CASSYSEGSGANVLTF. The CDR3 DNA reads TGTGCCAGCAGTTACTCGGAGGGCTCTGGGGCCAACGTCCTGACTTTC. The genes are TRBV6-5 and TRBJ2-6; maybe TRBD2 (6 bases). Germline V gene data show CDR1 as MNHEY and CDR2 as SVGAGI. V lost 0 bases to trimming and J lost 0 bases, with 6 bases between them. The CDR3 totals 16 residues.

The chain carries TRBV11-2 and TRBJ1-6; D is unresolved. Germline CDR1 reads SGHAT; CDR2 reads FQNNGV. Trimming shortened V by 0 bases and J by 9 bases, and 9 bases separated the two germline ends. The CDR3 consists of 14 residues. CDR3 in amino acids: CASSLDPGPSPLHF. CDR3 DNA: TGTGCCAGCAGCTTAGATCCCGGCCCTTCACCCCTCCACTTT.

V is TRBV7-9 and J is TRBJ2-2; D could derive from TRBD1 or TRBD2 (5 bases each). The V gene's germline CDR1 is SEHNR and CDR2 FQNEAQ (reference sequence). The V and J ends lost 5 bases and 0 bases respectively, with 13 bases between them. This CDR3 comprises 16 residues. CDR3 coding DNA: TGTGCCAGCAGCGCCCCCGGGACGGCGAACACCGGGGAGCTGTTTTTT. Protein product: CASSAPGTANTGELFF.

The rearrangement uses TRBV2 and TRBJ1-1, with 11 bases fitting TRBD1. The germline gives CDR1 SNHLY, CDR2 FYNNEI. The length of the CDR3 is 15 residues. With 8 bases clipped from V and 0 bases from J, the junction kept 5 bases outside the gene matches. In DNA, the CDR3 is TGTGCCAGCCAGGGACAGGGGGTAATGAACACTGAAGCTTTCTTT. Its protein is CASQGQGVMNTEAFF.

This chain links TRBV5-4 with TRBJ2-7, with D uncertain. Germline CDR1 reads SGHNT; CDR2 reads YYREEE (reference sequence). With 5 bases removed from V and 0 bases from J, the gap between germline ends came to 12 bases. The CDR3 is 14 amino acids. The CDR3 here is CASSSDPGSYEQYF. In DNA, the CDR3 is TGTGCCAGCAGTTCAGATCCGGGCTCCTACGAGCAGTACTTC.

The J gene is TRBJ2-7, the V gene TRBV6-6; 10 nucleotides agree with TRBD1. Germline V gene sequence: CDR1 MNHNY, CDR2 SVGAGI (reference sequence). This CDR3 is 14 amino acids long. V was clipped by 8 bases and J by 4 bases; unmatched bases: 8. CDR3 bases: TGTGCCAGCCAAAAGTGGGGACAGGGGTACGAGCAGTACTTC. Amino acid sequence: CASQKWGQGYEQYF.

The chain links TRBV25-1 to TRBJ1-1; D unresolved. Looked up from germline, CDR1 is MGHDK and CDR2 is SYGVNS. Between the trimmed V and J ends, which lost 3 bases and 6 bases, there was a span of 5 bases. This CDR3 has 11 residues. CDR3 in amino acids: CASSDASEAFF. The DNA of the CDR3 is TGTGCCAGCAGTGATGCTTCTGAAGCTTTCTTT.

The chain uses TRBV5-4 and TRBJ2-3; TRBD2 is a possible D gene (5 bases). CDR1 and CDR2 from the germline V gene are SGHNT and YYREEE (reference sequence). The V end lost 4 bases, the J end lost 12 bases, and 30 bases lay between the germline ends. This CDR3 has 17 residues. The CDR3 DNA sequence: TGTGCCAGCAGCCCTGCAGTTGTCGGACTCACCGGAGTAGCACAGTATTTT. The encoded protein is CASSPAVVGLTGVAQYF. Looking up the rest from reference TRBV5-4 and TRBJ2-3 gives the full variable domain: ETGVTQSPTHLIKTRGQQVTLRCSSQSGHNTVSWYQQALGQGPQFIFQYYREEENGRGNFPPRFSGLQFPNYSSELNVNALELDDSALYLCASSPAVVGLTGVAQYFGPGTRLTVL.

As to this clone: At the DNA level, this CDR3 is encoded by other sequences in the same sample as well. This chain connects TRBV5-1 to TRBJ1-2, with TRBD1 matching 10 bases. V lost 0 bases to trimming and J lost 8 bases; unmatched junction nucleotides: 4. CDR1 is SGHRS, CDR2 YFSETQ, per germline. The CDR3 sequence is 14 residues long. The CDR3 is CASSLGQGAGGYTF. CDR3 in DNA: TGCGCCAGCAGCTTGGGACAGGGGGCGGGAGGCTACACCTTC.

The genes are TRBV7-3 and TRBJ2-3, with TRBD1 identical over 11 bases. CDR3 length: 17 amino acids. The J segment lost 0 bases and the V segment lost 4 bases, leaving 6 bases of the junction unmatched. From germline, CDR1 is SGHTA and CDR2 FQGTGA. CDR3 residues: CASSSKGQGVSTDTQYF. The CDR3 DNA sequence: TGTGCCAGCAGCTCAAAGGGACAGGGGGTTAGCACAGATACGCAGTATTTT.

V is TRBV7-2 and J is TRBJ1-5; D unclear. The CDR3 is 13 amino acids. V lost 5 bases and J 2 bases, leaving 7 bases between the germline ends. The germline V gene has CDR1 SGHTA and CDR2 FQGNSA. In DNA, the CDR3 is TGTGCCAGCAGCCTGGACGGCAATCAGCCCCAGCATTTT. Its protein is CASSLDGNQPQHF.

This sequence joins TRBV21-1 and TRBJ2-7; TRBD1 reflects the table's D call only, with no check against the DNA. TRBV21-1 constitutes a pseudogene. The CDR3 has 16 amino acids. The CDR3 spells CASSKATGGGPDEQYF. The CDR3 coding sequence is TGTGCCAGCAGCAAAGCTACAGGGGGGGGGCCTGACGAGCAGTACTTC.

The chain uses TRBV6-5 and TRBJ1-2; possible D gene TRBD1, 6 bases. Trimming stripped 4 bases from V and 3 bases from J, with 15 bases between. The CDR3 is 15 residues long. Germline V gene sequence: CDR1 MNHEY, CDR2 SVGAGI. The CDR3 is CASSSPGVSDYGYTF. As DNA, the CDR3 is TGTGCCAGCAGTTCTCCAGGGGTTTCGGACTATGGCTACACCTTC.